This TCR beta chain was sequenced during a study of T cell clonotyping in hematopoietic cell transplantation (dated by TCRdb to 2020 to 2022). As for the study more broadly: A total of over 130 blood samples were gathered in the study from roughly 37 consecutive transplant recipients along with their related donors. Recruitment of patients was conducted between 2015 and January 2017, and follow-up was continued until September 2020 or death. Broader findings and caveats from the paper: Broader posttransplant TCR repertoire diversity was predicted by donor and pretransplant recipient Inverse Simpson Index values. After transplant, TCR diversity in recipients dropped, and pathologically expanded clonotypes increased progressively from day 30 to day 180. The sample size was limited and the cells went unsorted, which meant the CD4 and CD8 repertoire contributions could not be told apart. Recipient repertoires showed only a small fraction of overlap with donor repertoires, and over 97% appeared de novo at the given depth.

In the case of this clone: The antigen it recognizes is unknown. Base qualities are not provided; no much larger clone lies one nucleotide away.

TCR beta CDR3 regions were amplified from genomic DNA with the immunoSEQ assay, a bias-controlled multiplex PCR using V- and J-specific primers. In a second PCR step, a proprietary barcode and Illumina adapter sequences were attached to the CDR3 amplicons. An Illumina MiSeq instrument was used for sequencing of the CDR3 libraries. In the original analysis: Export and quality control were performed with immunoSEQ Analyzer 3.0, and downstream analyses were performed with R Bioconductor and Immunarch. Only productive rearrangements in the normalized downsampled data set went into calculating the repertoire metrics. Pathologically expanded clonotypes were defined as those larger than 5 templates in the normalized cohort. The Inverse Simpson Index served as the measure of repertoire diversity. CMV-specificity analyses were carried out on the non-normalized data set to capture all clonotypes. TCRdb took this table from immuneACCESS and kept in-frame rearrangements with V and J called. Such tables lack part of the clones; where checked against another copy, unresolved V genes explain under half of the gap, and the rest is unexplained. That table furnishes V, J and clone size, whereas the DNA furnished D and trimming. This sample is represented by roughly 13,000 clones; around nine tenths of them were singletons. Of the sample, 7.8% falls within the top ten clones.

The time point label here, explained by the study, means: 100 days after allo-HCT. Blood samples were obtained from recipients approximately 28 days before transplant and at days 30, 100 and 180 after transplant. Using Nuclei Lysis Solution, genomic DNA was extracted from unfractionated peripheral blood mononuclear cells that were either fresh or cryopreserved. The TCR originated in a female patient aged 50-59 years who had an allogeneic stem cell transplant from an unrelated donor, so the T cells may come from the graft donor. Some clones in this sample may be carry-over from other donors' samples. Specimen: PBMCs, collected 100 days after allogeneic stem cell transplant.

The CDR3 corresponds to CASSEARLSYEQYF. The DNA is as follows: TGTGCCAGCAGTGAAGCCAGGCTATCCTACGAGCAGTACTTC. The rearranged chain carries TRBV2 and TRBJ2-7; the D gene identity is not certain. Based on the germline V gene, the CDR1 and CDR2 sequences are SNHLY and FYNNEI. Deletion took 0 bases off V and 1 base off J, with a span of 7 bases between the germline ends. From its cysteine to its phenylalanine, the CDR3 spans 14 amino acids. The CDR3 DNA has 42 bases and is translated from base 1.